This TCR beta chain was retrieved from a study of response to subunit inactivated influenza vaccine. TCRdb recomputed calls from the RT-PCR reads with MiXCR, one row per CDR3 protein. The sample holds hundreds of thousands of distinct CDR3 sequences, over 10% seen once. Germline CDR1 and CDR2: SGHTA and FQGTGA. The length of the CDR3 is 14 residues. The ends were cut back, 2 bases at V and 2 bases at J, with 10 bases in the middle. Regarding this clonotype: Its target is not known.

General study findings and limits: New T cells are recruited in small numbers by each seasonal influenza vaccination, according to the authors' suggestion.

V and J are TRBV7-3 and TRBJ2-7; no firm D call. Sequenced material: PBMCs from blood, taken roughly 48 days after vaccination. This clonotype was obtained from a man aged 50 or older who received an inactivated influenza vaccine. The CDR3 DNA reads TGTGCCAGCAGCTTAGGTCGGTTGCCCTACGAGCAGTACTTC. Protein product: CASSLGRLPYEQYF.